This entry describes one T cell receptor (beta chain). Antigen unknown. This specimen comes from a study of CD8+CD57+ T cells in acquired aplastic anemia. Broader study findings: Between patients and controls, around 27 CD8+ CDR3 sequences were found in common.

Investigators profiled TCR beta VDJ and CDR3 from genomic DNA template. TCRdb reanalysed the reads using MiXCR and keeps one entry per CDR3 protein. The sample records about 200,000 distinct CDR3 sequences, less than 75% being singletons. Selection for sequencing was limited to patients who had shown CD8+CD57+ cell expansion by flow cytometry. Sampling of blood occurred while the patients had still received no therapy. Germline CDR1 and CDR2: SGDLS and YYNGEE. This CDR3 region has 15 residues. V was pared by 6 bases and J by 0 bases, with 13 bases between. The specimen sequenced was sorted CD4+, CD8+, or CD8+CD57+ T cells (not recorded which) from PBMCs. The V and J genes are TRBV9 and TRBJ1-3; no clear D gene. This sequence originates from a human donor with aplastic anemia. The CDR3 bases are TGTGCCAGCACAACCGGACCGAGCTCTGGAAACACCATATATTTT. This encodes CASTTGPSSGNTIYF.